A single sample gave rise to the 27 T cell receptor beta chains below, sequenced in a study of OX40 agonist ivuxolimab in advanced cancers. TCRdb's table, derived via immunoSEQ multiplex PCR, lists solely in-frame clones and lacks some. The profile shows under 80,000 clones, about 92% of them singletons. Here the sequenced sample was CD4+ or CD8+ T cells sorted from blood, taken in a trial of the OX40 agonist ivuxolimab. These receptors came from an adult with an advanced solid tumor such as melanoma, head and neck, liver or kidney cancer.

The chain links TRBV7-2 to TRBJ1-1, with D possibly matching TRBD1 (5 bases). The CDR3 is 12 residues long. Deletions cut 5 bases from V and 12 bases from J, with 16 bases between. Looked up from germline, CDR1 is SGHTA and CDR2 is FQGNSA. The CDR3 region has the DNA TGTGCCAGCAGCAAAGGAGGTGGGGGAACTTTCTTT. This codes for CASSKGGGGTFF.

Details on this clone: An end of the junction does not agree with germline; a read error may underlie this. The V call is TRBV20-1, the J call TRBJ2-5; D is ambiguous. The germline gives CDR1 DFQATT, CDR2 SNEGSKA (reference sequence). CDR3 size: 10 residues. This CDR3 reads CSAIQGTQYF. The CDR3 DNA follows: TGCAGTGCGATTCAAGGGACCCAGTACTTC.

The V and J genes are TRBV27 and TRBJ2-7; D assignment may be TRBD1 or TRBD2 (5 bases each). This CDR3 is 13 amino acids long. CDR1 and CDR2 (germline): MNHEY, SMNVEV (reference sequence). V shed 7 bases and J shed 5 bases, with 15 bases lying between them. CDR3: CASKGRGFNEQYF. The CDR3 coding sequence is TGTGCCAGCAAGGGGAGAGGGTTCAACGAGCAGTACTTC.

This clone turned up a few times. This chain joins TRBV5-1 and TRBJ2-1; the match to TRBD2 covers 7 bases. The V segment lost 5 bases and the J segment 11 bases; nucleotides outside the gene matches: 10. This CDR3 is built from 13 residues. CDR1 SGHRS and CDR2 YFSETQ come from the germline V gene. The CDR3 reads CASRQREDWKQFF. The CDR3 coding sequence is TGCGCCAGCAGGCAACGGGAGGATTGGAAGCAGTTCTTC.

The chain links TRBV5-4 to TRBJ1-5; D is unresolved. CDR3 length: 15 residues. Trimming pared 0 bases from V and 2 bases from J, leaving 9 bases between. Looked up from germline, CDR1 is SGHNT and CDR2 is YYREEE (reference sequence). CDR3 region: CASSLDGRGNQPQHF. The DNA of the CDR3 is TGTGCCAGCAGCTTGGATGGTCGGGGCAATCAGCCCCAGCATTTT.

The chain couples TRBV5-6 to TRBJ2-3; a weak D match, TRBD1 (7 bases). CDR1 and CDR2 from the germline V gene are SGHDT and YYEEEE. V dropped 2 bases and J dropped 8 bases, with 15 bases sitting between them. The CDR3 extends over 14 amino acids. The chain's CDR3 is CASSFRGQGGTQYF. DNA of the CDR3: TGTGCCAGCAGCTTCCGGGGCCAGGGGGGTACGCAGTATTTT.

This clone was detected only once. The chain combines TRBV6-6 with TRBJ1-2, with no clear D. The V end was cut by 7 bases, the J end by 11 bases, with 17 bases between. The CDR3 extends over 12 amino acids. Germline values: CDR1 MNHNY, CDR2 SVGAGI (reference sequence). CDR3 in DNA: TGTGCCAGCAAACCGGGATCCGACCTTTACACCTTC. Protein: CASKPGSDLYTF.

The table lists this clone with a few counts. This rearrangement joins TRBV6-5 to TRBJ1-1; 7 positions match TRBD1. Germline V lookup: CDR1 MNHEY, CDR2 SVGAGI. V was pared by 8 bases and J by 1 base, with 10 bases of the junction left unmatched. This CDR3 region has 15 residues. CDR3 coding DNA: TGTGCCAGCCTACACCACAGGGGACCGAACACTGAAGCTTTCTTT. Translated: CASLHHRGPNTEAFF.

This chain connects TRBV10-3 to TRBJ2-3; 14 nucleotides line up with TRBD2. Germline CDR1 is ENHRY and CDR2 is SYGVKD. CDR3 length: 15 amino acids. The V and J ends lost 5 bases and 4 bases, in that order; junction bases with no gene match: 2. The CDR3 here is CAISLGLAGADTQYF. CDR3 DNA sequence: TGTGCCATCAGTTTGGGACTAGCGGGAGCAGATACGCAGTATTTT.

The sample holds a few counts of this clone. The chain employs TRBV4-1 and TRBJ2-2; 11 bases line up with TRBD2. This CDR3 has 18 amino acids. The V gene's germline CDR1 is MGHRA and CDR2 YSYEKL. V dropped 1 base and J dropped 4; count of bases not matched to a gene: 8. DNA for the CDR3: TGCGCCAGCAGCCAAGGCCAAGGACTAGCGGGCACCACCGGGGAGCTGTTTTTT. Translated: CASSQGQGLAGTTGELFF.

This chain connects TRBV7-2 to TRBJ2-1, with TRBD1 matching 9 bases. From germline, CDR1 is SGHTA and CDR2 FQGNSA. V shed 5 bases and J 4 bases; nucleotides not matched to a gene: 9. This CDR3 is 16 amino acids long. The CDR3 is CASSVDRGAIYNEQFF. The CDR3 nucleotides read TGTGCCAGCAGCGTAGACAGGGGGGCAATTTACAATGAGCAGTTCTTC.

This chain joins TRBV5-1 and TRBJ2-7, with D unresolved. This CDR3 has 13 residues. V was pared by 4 bases and J by 1 base, with 9 bases between. Per germline, CDR1 SGHRS and CDR2 YFSETQ. The CDR3 sequence: CASSPLTSYEQYF. CDR3 sequence (DNA): TGCGCCAGCAGCCCGCTAACATCCTACGAGCAGTACTTC.

The chain has TRBV5-1 and TRBJ2-5, with 11 bases aligning to TRBD2. Germline CDR1 reads SGHRS; CDR2 reads YFSETQ. With 3 bases clipped from V and 2 bases from J, the junction kept 6 bases outside the gene matches. The CDR3 loop spans 16 amino acids. The CDR3 DNA reads as TGCGCCAGCAGCTCCTCTACTAGCGGGGGACAAGAGACCCAGTACTTC. Encoded protein: CASSSSTSGGQETQYF.

This chain links TRBV7-2 with TRBJ1-5; tentatively, D is TRBD1 (5 bases). The V end was cut by 5 bases, the J end by 0 bases, with 11 bases between. The CDR3 is made up of 15 amino acids. CDR1 and CDR2 from the germline V gene are SGHTA and FQGNSA. CDR3 bases: TGTGCCAGCAGCCAACGACAGAATAGCAATCAGCCCCAGCATTTT. Translated, it gives CASSQRQNSNQPQHF.

The chain has TRBV7-9 and TRBJ1-2; weak D call: TRBD1 (5 bases). Trimming removed 5 bases from V and 3 bases from J, with 16 bases in between. This CDR3 has 15 amino acids. Germline CDR1 SEHNR, CDR2 FQNEAQ (reference sequence). The CDR3 is CASSLGTPRDYGYTF. The CDR3 DNA is TGTGCCAGCAGCCTGGGGACCCCGCGGGACTATGGCTACACCTTC.

The J gene is TRBJ2-1, the V gene TRBV6-4; D gene uncertain. CDR3 size: 14 residues. Trimming took 5 bases from V and 0 from J, leaving 8 bases between them. Germline V gene data show CDR1 as MRHNA and CDR2 as SNTAGT. The CDR3 protein is CASSFSSSYNEQFF. For the CDR3, the DNA is TGTGCCAGCAGTTTTTCGAGCTCCTACAATGAGCAGTTCTTC.

The chain combines TRBV19 with TRBJ2-3, with 12 nucleotides matching TRBD2. The CDR3 loop spans 15 amino acids. V lost 5 bases, J lost 6 bases, and 6 bases stayed unmatched. Per the germline V gene, CDR1 is LNHDA and CDR2 is SQIVND (reference sequence). CDR3 protein: CASSALAGGPDTQYF. In DNA form, the CDR3 reads TGTGCCAGTAGTGCCCTAGCGGGAGGGCCGGATACGCAGTATTTT.

The V call is TRBV28, the J call TRBJ2-4; D tentatively reads TRBD1 or TRBD2 (8 bases each). The CDR3 covers 15 residues. The V end was cut by 8 bases, the J end by 4 bases, with 18 bases between. CDR1 is MDHEN and CDR2 is SYDVKM in the germline V gene. The CDR3 sequence is CASQGASGFKNIQYF. The CDR3 DNA follows: TGTGCCAGCCAGGGGGCTAGCGGGTTTAAAAACATTCAGTACTTC. The full variable domain, in which reference TRBV28 and TRBJ2-4 provide the parts outside the CDR3, is DVKVTQSSRYLVKRTGEKVFLECVQDMDHENMFWYRQDPGLGLRLIYFSYDVKMKEKGDIPEGYSVSREKKERFSLILESASTNQTSMYLCASQGASGFKNIQYFGAGTRLSVL.

V is TRBV7-2 and J is TRBJ2-7, with D tentatively TRBD2 (6 bases). V was clipped by 1 base and J by 3 bases, with 16 bases between them. Germline lookup yields CDR1 SGHTA and CDR2 FQGNSA. The CDR3 is 16 amino acids. CDR3 in DNA: TGTGCCAGCAGCTTAGGGTGGGACGCGGGAAGCTACGAGCAGTACTTC. It yields the protein CASSLGWDAGSYEQYF.

The genes are TRBV5-4 and TRBJ2-5; TRBD1 aligns across 11 bases. Unmatched junction bases numbered 12, after V lost 4 bases and J lost 1 base. This CDR3 is built from 18 residues. From germline, CDR1 is SGHNT and CDR2 YYREEE (reference sequence). The CDR3 loop is CASSLGTGGTSFQETQYF. The CDR3, as DNA: TGTGCCAGCAGCCTGGGGACAGGGGGGACTAGTTTCCAAGAGACCCAGTACTTC.

The chain has TRBV4-1 and TRBJ2-2; maybe TRBD1 (6 bases). Germline V lookup: CDR1 MGHRA, CDR2 YSYEKL. CDR3 length equals 16 residues. Trimming stripped 0 bases from V and 1 base from J, with 9 bases between. Here the CDR3 reads CASSQDQGQNTGELFF. CDR3 DNA sequence: TGCGCCAGCAGCCAAGATCAGGGACAGAACACCGGGGAGCTGTTTTTT.

The V call is TRBV5-1, the J call TRBJ2-7; the D gene is possibly TRBD1 (6 bases). This CDR3 comprises 16 residues. Germline V lookup: CDR1 SGHRS, CDR2 YFSETQ. The V gene lost 5 bases and the J gene lost 2 bases, with 20 bases spanning the gap. CDR3 sequence reads: CASRPHPRDNTYEQYF. CDR3 bases: TGCGCCAGCAGACCACACCCCCGGGACAACACCTACGAGCAGTACTTC.

The genes are TRBV5-4 and TRBJ2-3; D is ambiguous. The ends were cut back, 2 bases at V and 7 bases at J, with 14 bases in the middle. The CDR3 covers 14 residues. Germline-derived CDR1 and CDR2 are SGHNT and YYREEE (reference sequence). DNA for the CDR3: TGTGCCAGCAGCTTCGCAAAGGGAAGGAATACGCAGTATTTT. Encoded protein: CASSFAKGRNTQYF.

The V and J genes are TRBV10-2 and TRBJ1-1; D gene uncertain. The ends were cut back, 6 bases at V and 7 bases at J, with 12 bases in the middle. The germline CDR1 and CDR2 sequences are WSHSY and SAAADI. The CDR3 contains 12 residues. DNA for the CDR3: TGCGCCAGCAGCGGATTTGCGTTTGAAGCTTTCTTT. It translates to CASSGFAFEAFF.

The chain links TRBV29-1 to TRBJ2-7; 8 bases line up with TRBD1. V trimming: 8 bases; J trimming: 9 bases; junction bases outside the gene matches: 12. CDR3 length equals 12 residues. Germline V lookup: CDR1 SQVTM, CDR2 ANQGSEA. The CDR3 DNA follows: TGCAGCTTCTCGTCGCAGGGGGCAACGCAGTACTTC. Translation: CSFSSQGATQYF.

The genes are TRBV11-3 and TRBJ2-1; D possibly corresponds to TRBD1 (6 bases). The CDR3 loop spans 13 amino acids. With 8 bases removed from V and 6 bases from J, the gap between germline ends came to 14 bases. Germline assignment: CDR1 SGHNT and CDR2 YENEEA. CDR3 in DNA: TGTGCCAGCGGCTCAGTACAGGGCAATGAGCAGTTCTTC. It encodes CASGSVQGNEQFF.

As for this clone: An end of the junction does not agree with germline; a read error may underlie this. The chain carries TRBV6-1 and TRBJ1-4, with D hard to call. The germline CDR1 and CDR2 sequences are MNHNS and SASEGT. There are 15 residues in the CDR3. For the CDR3, the DNA is TGTGCCAGCAGCGAAGAAAAAGCAACTGATGAAAAACTGTTTTTT. As protein: CASSEEKATDEKLFF.